Listed below are T cell receptor beta chains from one sample, sequenced in a study of blood T cell repertoires in COVID-19. Assay: immunoSEQ multiplex PCR; the TCRdb copy retains only in-frame clones and omits some. This sample has around 45,000 clones; about 83% occur once, and the top ten carry less than 9.5%. Material: peripheral blood. These receptors all come from a man aged 80 or over in a cohort sampled during active COVID-19. Both conserved end residues are part of each CDR3. D genes are given only for firm matches. Rows give clone size only sometimes, using once, few, many, or a class for an expanded clone.

D gene,V gene,J gene,clone size,CDR3 protein,CDR3 DNA
-,TRBV5-1,TRBJ1-2,-,CASSPYPGESYGYTF,TGCGCCAGCAGTCCGTACCCGGGGGAAAGCTATGGCTACACCTTC
-,TRBV15,TRBJ1-2,-,CATSRGRSNYGYTF,TGTGCCACCAGCAGGGGGCGTTCTAACTATGGCTACACCTTC
-,TRBV11-3,TRBJ2-5,-,CASSLGLGGETQYF,TGTGCCAGCAGCCTCGGACTAGGGGGAGAGACCCAGTACTTC
-,TRBV6-2/TRBV6-3,TRBJ1-3,-,CASSPSGNTIYF,TGTGCCAGCAGTCCCAGCGGTAACACCATATATTTT
-,TRBV5-6,TRBJ1-2,-,CASSPIGGDAGYTF,TGTGCCAGCAGCCCGATTGGGGGGGACGCCGGCTACACCTTC
TRBD2,TRBV4-1,TRBJ2-3,-,CASSPTSGTSGRSTDTQYF,TGCGCCAGCAGCCCAACATCTGGGACTAGCGGGAGGAGCACAGATACGCAGTATTTT
-,TRBV21-1,TRBJ2-7,-,CASSSRQGEAYEQYF,TGTGCCAGCAGCTCAAGACAGGGTGAAGCCTACGAGCAGTACTTC
TRBD1,TRBV9,TRBJ1-6,-,CASSPRDRPNSPLHF,TGTGCCAGCAGCCCCCGGGACAGGCCGAATTCACCCCTCCACTTT
TRBD2,TRBV15,TRBJ2-7,-,CATSRESGSSYEQYF,TGTGCCACCAGCAGAGAAAGCGGGAGCTCCTACGAGCAGTACTTC
TRBD1,TRBV27,TRBJ1-4,once,CASSLRAGGFYNEKLFF,TGTGCCAGCAGTTTAAGGGCAGGGGGCTTTTATAATGAAAAACTGTTTTTT
TRBD1,TRBV27,TRBJ2-5,-,CASSLSFGTGRLRETQYF,TGTGCCAGCAGTTTATCGTTTGGGACAGGGCGCCTCAGGGAGACCCAGTACTTC
TRBD2,TRBV25-1,TRBJ2-1,once,CASSDPLSGRERQFF,TGTGCCAGCAGTGACCCACTTAGCGGGAGGGAGCGGCAGTTCTTC
-,TRBV27,TRBJ2-1,-,CASSFGYEQFF,TGTGCCAGCAGTTTCGGGTATGAGCAGTTCTTC
-,TRBV19,TRBJ1-2,-,CASSKGSRYGYTF,TGTGCCAGTAGTAAGGGGTCTCGATATGGCTACACCTTC
-,TRBV29-1,TRBJ2-3,few,CSVEQVDGISFGTDTQYF,TGCAGCGTTGAACAAGTAGACGGGATAAGCTTCGGCACAGATACGCAGTATTTT
-,TRBV5-6,TRBJ2-5,-,CASSFGIPFRGETQYF,TGTGCCAGCAGCTTCGGGATTCCTTTTCGGGGGGAGACCCAGTACTTC
-,TRBV15,TRBJ1-2,-,CATSRDGAGSHGYTF,TGTGCCACCAGCAGAGATGGTGCAGGGTCACATGGCTACACCTTC
-,TRBV28,TRBJ2-2,-,CASSLRGTGELFF,TGTGCCAGCAGTTTACGGGGCACCGGGGAGCTGTTTTTT
TRBD2,TRBV7-2,TRBJ2-7,-,CASSLTSGDYEQYF,TGTGCCAGCAGCTTAACTAGCGGGGACTACGAGCAGTACTTC
-,TRBV4-3,TRBJ2-3,-,CASSQDWPSSGGTDTQYF,TGCGCCAGCAGCCAAGACTGGCCCTCATCCGGAGGCACAGATACGCAGTATTTT
-,TRBV28,TRBJ2-5,-,CASSPPGQQETQYF,TGTGCCAGCAGCCCCCCAGGCCAGCAAGAGACCCAGTACTTC
TRBD2,TRBV7-8,TRBJ2-5,-,CASSLRGAGPAETQYF,TGTGCCAGCAGCCTACGGGGAGCGGGGCCAGCGGAGACCCAGTACTTC
-,TRBV4-3,TRBJ1-1,-,CASSQITMNTEAFF,TGCGCCAGCAGCCAAATTACAATGAACACTGAAGCTTTCTTT
-,TRBV18,TRBJ1-1,-,CASSPWQGGNTEAFF,TGTGCCAGCTCACCATGGCAGGGAGGGAACACTGAAGCTTTCTTT
-,TRBV7-9,TRBJ2-5,-,CASSLETGTQYF,TGTGCCAGCAGCTTAGAGACAGGGACCCAGTACTTC
TRBD1,TRBV28,TRBJ1-2,-,CASSSPRQGRNRHGPIYGYTF,TGTGCCAGCAGTTCGCCAAGACAGGGTAGGAACAGGCACGGCCCTATTTATGGCTACACCTTC
TRBD2,TRBV28,TRBJ2-1,-,CASSGTSGSLYNEQFF,TGTGCCAGCAGTGGGACTAGCGGGAGCCTCTACAATGAGCAGTTCTTC
TRBD2,TRBV11-2,TRBJ2-1,-,CASSPPPGGIYNEQFF,TGTGCCAGCAGCCCCCCCCCGGGAGGAATATACAATGAGCAGTTCTTC
-,TRBV12-5,TRBJ2-1,few,CASGSRSEQFF,TGTGCTAGTGGTTCCCGGAGTGAGCAGTTCTTC
-,TRBV6-5,TRBJ2-7,-,CASSPQGTSDEQYF,TGTGCCAGCAGTCCCCAGGGAACAAGCGACGAGCAGTACTTC